A selection of T cell receptor beta chains follows, all from one sample in a study of HIV-infected patients and healthy controls. TCRdb processed the 5' RACE reads anew with MiXCR; each CDR3 protein has one entry. The sample lists tens of thousands of distinct CDR3 sequences, approximately 21% occurring once. Material: CD4+ T cells from blood. The receptor source for this set is a human donor in good health. Each CDR3 is given with its conserved first and last residue. A D gene is named only where the DNA matches it firmly. Only some rows state a clone size, as once, few, many or a class for expanded clones.

v_call	d_call	clone_size	j_call	cdr3_aa	cdr3_nt
TRBV7-2	NA	NA	TRBJ2-7	CASRLGGTSSEQYF	TGTGCCAGCAGATTAGGTGGGACCTCCTCCGAGCAGTACTTC
TRBV10-3	NA	NA	TRBJ1-5	CAISEGGRWGNQPQHF	TGTGCCATCAGTGAGGGGGGCCGATGGGGCAATCAGCCCCAGCATTTT
TRBV21-1	NA	NA	TRBJ2-3	CASTPIRGRTDTQYF	TGTGCCAGCACCCCCATCCGCGGCCGCACAGATACGCAGTATTTT
TRBV6-2/TRBV6-3	NA	many	TRBJ1-1	CASSRGQTMNTEAFF	TGTGCCAGCAGTCGCGGACAGACCATGAACACTGAAGCTTTCTTT
TRBV5-4	NA	NA	TRBJ2-4	CASSLSNRTGIQYF	TGTGCCAGCAGCTTGTCCAACAGGACGGGCATTCAGTACTTC
TRBV7-3	NA	NA	TRBJ1-1	CASSPTRLGEKAFF	TGTGCCAGCAGCCCAACGCGGCTTGGGGAAAAAGCTTTCTTT
TRBV7-9	NA	once	TRBJ2-7	CASSSLEIRPYEQYF	TGTGCCAGCAGCAGCCTAGAGATACGACCCTACGAGCAGTACTTC
TRBV12-3/TRBV12-4	TRBD1	NA	TRBJ1-6	CASRQGQGADNNSPLHF	TGTGCCAGCAGGCAGGGACAGGGGGCCGACAATAATTCACCCCTCCACTTT
TRBV30	NA	many	TRBJ1-2	CAWSLNYGYTF	TGTGCCTGGAGTTTAAACTATGGCTACACCTTC
TRBV7-2	NA	NA	TRBJ1-5	CASSSPGVLNQPQHF	TGTGCCAGCAGCTCCCCCGGAGTACTCAATCAGCCCCAGCATTTT
TRBV11-1	NA	NA	TRBJ1-6	CASSVGTSPHSPLHF	TGTGCCAGCAGCGTGGGGACATCCCCGCATTCACCCCTCCACTTT
TRBV12-3/TRBV12-4	TRBD1	NA	TRBJ2-2	CASSLTGAPDTGELFF	TGTGCCAGCAGTTTGACAGGGGCCCCGGACACCGGGGAGCTGTTTTTT
TRBV9	NA	few	TRBJ2-7	CASSRDGPAYEQYF	TGTGCCAGCAGCCGGGACGGACCAGCCTACGAGCAGTACTTC
TRBV20-1	TRBD2	NA	TRBJ2-7	CSARLGLADPSEQYF	TGCAGTGCTAGGCTAGGACTAGCGGACCCCTCCGAGCAGTACTTC
TRBV5-5	NA	NA	TRBJ2-5	CASSLWGVETQYF	TGTGCCAGCAGCTTGTGGGGTGTAGAGACCCAGTACTTC
TRBV6-2/TRBV6-3	TRBD1	many	TRBJ2-1	CASSYEGQGVYNEQFF	TGTGCCAGCAGTTACGAGGGACAGGGCGTCTACAATGAGCAGTTCTTC
TRBV5-1	TRBD2	many	TRBJ2-7	CASSPSGSSYEQYF	TGCGCCAGCAGCCCTAGCGGGAGCTCCTACGAGCAGTACTTC
TRBV18	NA	NA	TRBJ2-7	CASSPRGPTYEQYF	TGTGCCAGCTCACCCCGGGGACCAACCTACGAGCAGTACTTC
TRBV3-1	NA	few	TRBJ1-1	CASSRRGGNTEAFF	TGTGCCAGCAGCCGCCGAGGGGGAAACACTGAAGCTTTCTTT
TRBV6-2/TRBV6-3	NA	NA	TRBJ2-7	CASRTERQIYEQYF	TGTGCCAGCAGAACGGAGAGACAGATCTACGAGCAGTACTTC
TRBV7-9	TRBD2	many	TRBJ2-1	CASSRGGLYNEQFF	TGTGCCAGCAGCCGGGGGGGCCTTTACAATGAGCAGTTCTTC
TRBV24-1	NA	NA	TRBJ2-3	CATRSRASTDTQYF	TGTGCCACCAGAAGCCGCGCCTCCACAGATACGCAGTATTTT
TRBV7-3	NA	few	TRBJ1-6	CASSELAYNSPLHF	TGTGCCAGCAGCGAACTAGCCTATAATTCACCCCTCCACTTT
TRBV18	TRBD1	few	TRBJ2-1	CASSPGTGSPNEQFF	TGTGCCAGCTCACCGGGGACAGGGAGTCCCAATGAGCAGTTCTTC
TRBV7-6	NA	many	TRBJ2-7	CASSSRGGLMAYEQYF	TGTGCCAGCAGCTCGAGAGGGGGGCTAATGGCCTACGAGCAGTACTTC
TRBV10-2	TRBD1	NA	TRBJ2-5	CASSEVRGLEETQYF	TGCGCCAGCAGTGAAGTCAGGGGGCTCGAAGAGACCCAGTACTTC
TRBV29-1	NA	many	TRBJ2-5	CSVEVGALKETQYF	TGCAGCGTTGAAGTGGGGGCTCTCAAAGAGACCCAGTACTTC
TRBV5-1	NA	few	TRBJ2-1	CASSLAFGGNEQFF	TGCGCCAGCAGCTTGGCCTTTGGGGGGAATGAGCAGTTCTTC
TRBV27	TRBD2	many	TRBJ2-2	CASRSRGAGELFF	TGTGCCAGCAGGTCGCGGGGGGCCGGGGAGCTGTTTTTT
TRBV7-3	TRBD2	few	TRBJ2-3	CASSLIGLAGGSDTQYF	TGTGCCAGCAGCTTAATCGGCCTAGCGGGAGGGTCAGATACGCAGTATTTT
TRBV20-1	TRBD1	few	TRBJ2-5	CSAKDRVDGTQYF	TGCAGTGCTAAAGACAGGGTGGATGGGACCCAGTACTTC
TRBV6-6	TRBD2	NA	TRBJ2-3	CASSYPSGSTDTQYF	TGTGCCAGCAGTTACCCTAGCGGTAGCACAGATACGCAGTATTTT
TRBV12-3/TRBV12-4	TRBD1	NA	TRBJ2-4	CASSLLGGKAKNIQYF	TGTGCCAGCAGTTTACTAGGGGGCAAGGCCAAAAACATTCAGTACTTC
TRBV7-2	TRBD1	few	TRBJ1-4	CASSPLLRTGEANEKLFF	TGTGCCAGCAGCCCGTTATTGCGGACAGGGGAGGCTAATGAAAAACTGTTTTTT
TRBV7-6	TRBD1	few	TRBJ1-1	CASSRDRVAEAFF	TGTGCCAGCAGCCGAGACAGGGTCGCTGAAGCTTTCTTT
TRBV7-6	NA	few	TRBJ1-4	CASSLVKGSAGGEKLFF	TGTGCCAGCAGCTTAGTTAAGGGTTCGGCAGGCGGGGAAAAACTGTTTTTT
TRBV20-1	NA	many	TRBJ2-5	CSASPLSQETQYF	TGCAGTGCTAGCCCTCTCTCCCAAGAGACCCAGTACTTC
TRBV28	TRBD2	NA	TRBJ2-3	CASSSSGRSADTQYF	TGTGCCAGCAGTTCTAGCGGGAGATCGGCAGATACGCAGTATTTT
TRBV5-1	TRBD1	NA	TRBJ2-7	CASSVGGTGAYEQYF	TGCGCCAGCAGCGTGGGTGGGACAGGGGCCTACGAGCAGTACTTC
TRBV6-1	TRBD1	few	TRBJ1-4	CAIAGQGNEKLFF	TGTGCCATCGCGGGACAGGGTAATGAAAAACTGTTTTTT
TRBV6-5	NA	NA	TRBJ1-1	CASRISWGASAFF	TGTGCCAGCAGAATTTCCTGGGGGGCGTCAGCTTTCTTT
TRBV5-1	NA	many	TRBJ1-1	CASSLQVKNTEAFF	TGCGCCAGCAGCTTACAGGTGAAGAACACTGAAGCTTTCTTT
TRBV5-1	NA	NA	TRBJ2-5	CASSLAGVYQETQYF	TGCGCCAGCAGCTTGGCCGGGGTTTACCAAGAGACCCAGTACTTC